This T cell receptor (beta chain) was documented in a study of CD8 T cells in Susac syndrome. An input of 0.5 to 1 ug of RNA was subjected to reverse transcription using random hexamers. Multiplex immunoSEQ PCR targeted 54 Vbeta and 13 Jbeta TCR beta segments. A single record per CDR3 protein comes from TCRdb applying MiXCR to the immunoSEQ multiplex PCR reads. The sample holds around 300,000 distinct CDR3 sequences, over 75% seen once. Sequencing targeted TCR beta in T cells from blood (CD8+ and CD4+). This clonotype was recorded only once. This CDR3 has 14 residues. Trimming shortened V by 3 bases and J by 4 bases, and 10 bases separated the two germline ends. The germline V gene encodes CDR1 LGHNA and CDR2 YSLEER.

Sequencing was carried out using CD8+ T cells from PBMCs. The origin of this receptor is a human donor with multiple sclerosis. The chain links TRBV4-3 to TRBJ2-1; no clear D. The CDR3 nucleotides are TGCGCCAGCAGCCAGATGGGATCTTACAATGAGCAGTTCTTC. Translating it yields CASSQMGSYNEQFF.